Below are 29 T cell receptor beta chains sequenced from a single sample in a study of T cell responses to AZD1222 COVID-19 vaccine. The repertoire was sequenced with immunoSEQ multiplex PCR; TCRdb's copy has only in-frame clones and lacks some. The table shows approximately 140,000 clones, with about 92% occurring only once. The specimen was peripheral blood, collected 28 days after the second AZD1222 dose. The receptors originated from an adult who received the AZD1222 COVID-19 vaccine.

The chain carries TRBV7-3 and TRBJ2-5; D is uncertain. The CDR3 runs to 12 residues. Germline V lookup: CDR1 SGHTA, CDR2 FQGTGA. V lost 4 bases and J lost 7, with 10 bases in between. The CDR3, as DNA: TGTGCCAGCAGCTCCGGCGGTGGGACCCAGTACTTC. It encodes CASSSGGGTQYF.

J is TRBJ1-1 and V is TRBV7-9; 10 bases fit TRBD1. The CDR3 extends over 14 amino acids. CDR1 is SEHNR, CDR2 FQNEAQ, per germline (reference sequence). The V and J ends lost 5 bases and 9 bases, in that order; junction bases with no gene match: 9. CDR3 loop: CASSVPPGQGKAFF. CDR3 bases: TGTGCCAGCAGCGTACCGCCGGGACAGGGGAAAGCTTTCTTT.

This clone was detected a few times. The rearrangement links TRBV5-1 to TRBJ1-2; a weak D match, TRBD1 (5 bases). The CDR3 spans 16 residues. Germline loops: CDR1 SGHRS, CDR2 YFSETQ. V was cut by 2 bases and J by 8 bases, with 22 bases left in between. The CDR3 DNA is TGCGCCAGCAGCTTAGTCTCCGGGACGTCCTCGGGAGGCTACACCTTC. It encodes CASSLVSGTSSGGYTF.

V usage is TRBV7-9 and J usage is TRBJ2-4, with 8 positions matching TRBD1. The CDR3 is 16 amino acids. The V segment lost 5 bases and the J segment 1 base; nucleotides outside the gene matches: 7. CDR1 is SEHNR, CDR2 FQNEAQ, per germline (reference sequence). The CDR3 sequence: CASSPRTGLAKNIQYF. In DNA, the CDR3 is TGTGCCAGCAGCCCTCGGACAGGGCTGGCCAAAAACATTCAGTACTTC. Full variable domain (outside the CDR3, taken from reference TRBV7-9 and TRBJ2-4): DTGVSQNPRHKITKRGQNVTFRCDPISEHNRLYWYRQTLGQGPEFLTYFQNEAQLEKSRLLSDRFSAERPKGSFSTLEIQRTEQGDSAMYLCASSPRTGLAKNIQYFGAGTRLSVL.

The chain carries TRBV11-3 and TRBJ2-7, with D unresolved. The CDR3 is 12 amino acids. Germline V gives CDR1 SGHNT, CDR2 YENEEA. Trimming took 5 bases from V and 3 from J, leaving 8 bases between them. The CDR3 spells CASSRPGYEQYF. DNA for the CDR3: TGTGCCAGCAGCCGACCAGGCTACGAGCAGTACTTC.

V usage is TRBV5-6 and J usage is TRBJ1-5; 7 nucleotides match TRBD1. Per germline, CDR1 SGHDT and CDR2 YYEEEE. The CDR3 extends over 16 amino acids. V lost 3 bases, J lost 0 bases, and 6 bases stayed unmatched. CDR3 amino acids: CASSSHRGNSNQPQHF. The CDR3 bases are TGTGCCAGCAGCTCACACAGGGGTAATAGCAATCAGCCCCAGCATTTT.

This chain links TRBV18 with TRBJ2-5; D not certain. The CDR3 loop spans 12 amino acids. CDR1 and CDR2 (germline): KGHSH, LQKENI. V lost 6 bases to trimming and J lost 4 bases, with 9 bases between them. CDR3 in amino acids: CASSMDTETQYF. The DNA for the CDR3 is TGTGCCAGCTCCATGGATACAGAGACCCAGTACTTC.

CDR3 protein: CASSTGQVDTGELFF. Written as DNA, the CDR3 is TGTGCCAGCTCAACTGGACAGGTCGATACCGGGGAGCTGTTTTTT. This sequence joins TRBV18 and TRBJ2-2, with 7 nucleotides matching TRBD1. V gave up 5 bases and J gave up 5 bases; unmatched junction bases: 8. The CDR3 loop spans 15 amino acids. Germline loops: CDR1 KGHSH, CDR2 LQKENI.

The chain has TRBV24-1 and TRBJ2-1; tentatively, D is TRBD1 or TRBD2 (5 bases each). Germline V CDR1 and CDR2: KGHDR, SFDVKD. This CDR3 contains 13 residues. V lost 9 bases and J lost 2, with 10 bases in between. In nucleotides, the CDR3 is TGTGCCACCCGGGACGATCCCTACAATGAGCAGTTCTTC. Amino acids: CATRDDPYNEQFF.

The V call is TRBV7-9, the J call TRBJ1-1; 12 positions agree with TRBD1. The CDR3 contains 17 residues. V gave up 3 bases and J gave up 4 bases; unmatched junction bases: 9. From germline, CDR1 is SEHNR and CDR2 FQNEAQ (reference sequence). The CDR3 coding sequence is TGTGCCAGCAGCTTTTACGGGACAGGGGGCGATAGCACTGAAGCTTTCTTT. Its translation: CASSFYGTGGDSTEAFF.

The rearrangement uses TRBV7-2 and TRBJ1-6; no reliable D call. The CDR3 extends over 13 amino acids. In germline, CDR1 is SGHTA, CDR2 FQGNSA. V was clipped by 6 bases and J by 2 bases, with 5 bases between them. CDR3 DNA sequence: TGTGCCAGCAGTCAAACCTATAATTCACCCCTCCACTTT. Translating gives CASSQTYNSPLHF.

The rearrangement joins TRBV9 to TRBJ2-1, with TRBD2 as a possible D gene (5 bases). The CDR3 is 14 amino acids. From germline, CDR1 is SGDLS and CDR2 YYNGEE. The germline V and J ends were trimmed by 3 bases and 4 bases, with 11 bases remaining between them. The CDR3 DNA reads TGTGCCAGCAGCGCACGGGGATTTTACAATGAGCAGTTCTTC. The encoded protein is CASSARGFYNEQFF.

The CDR3, as DNA: TGTGCCAGCAGCATGTCCCCCGGTTGGTCTTCTAACTATGGCTACACCTTC. It codes for CASSMSPGWSSNYGYTF. V usage is TRBV9 and J usage is TRBJ1-2; D unclear. The ends were cut back, 4 bases at V and 0 bases at J, with 19 bases in the middle. The V gene's germline CDR1 is SGDLS and CDR2 YYNGEE. There are 17 residues in the CDR3.

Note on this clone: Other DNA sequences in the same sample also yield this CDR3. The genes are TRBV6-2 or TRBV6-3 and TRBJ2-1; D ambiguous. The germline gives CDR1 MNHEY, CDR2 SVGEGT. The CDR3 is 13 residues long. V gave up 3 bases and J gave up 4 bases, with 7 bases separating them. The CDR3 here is CASSYSDYNEQFF. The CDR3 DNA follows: TGTGCCAGCAGTTATTCGGATTACAATGAGCAGTTCTTC.

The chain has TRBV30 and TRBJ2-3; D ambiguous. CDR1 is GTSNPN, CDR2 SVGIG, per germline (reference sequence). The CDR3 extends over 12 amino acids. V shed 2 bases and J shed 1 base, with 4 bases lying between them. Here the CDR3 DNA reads TGTGCCTGGAGTAGGGGCACAGATACGCAGTATTTT. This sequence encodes CAWSRGTDTQYF.

The chain's CDR3 is CAWSSQHPGQGAFNYGYTF. In DNA, the CDR3 is TGTGCCTGGAGTTCACAACATCCGGGACAGGGGGCCTTTAACTATGGCTACACCTTC. V is TRBV30 and J is TRBJ1-2; 12 bases line up with TRBD1. Germline V gene lookup returns CDR1 GTSNPN and CDR2 SVGIG (reference sequence). CDR3 length: 19 amino acids. The ends lost 2 bases at V and 1 base at J; junction bases unmatched: 14. The full variable domain, in which reference TRBV30 and TRBJ1-2 provide the parts outside the CDR3, is SQTIHQWPATLVQPVGSPLSLECTVEGTSNPNLYWYRQAAGRGLQLLFYSVGIGQISSEVPQNLSASRPQDRQFILSSKKLLLSDSGFYLCAWSSQHPGQGAFNYGYTFGSGTRLTVV.

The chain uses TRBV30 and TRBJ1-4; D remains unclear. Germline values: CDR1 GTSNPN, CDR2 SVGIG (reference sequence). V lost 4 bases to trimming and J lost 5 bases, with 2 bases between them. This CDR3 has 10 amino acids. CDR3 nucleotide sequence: TGTGCCTGGATGAATGAAAAACTGTTTTTT. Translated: CAWMNEKLFF.

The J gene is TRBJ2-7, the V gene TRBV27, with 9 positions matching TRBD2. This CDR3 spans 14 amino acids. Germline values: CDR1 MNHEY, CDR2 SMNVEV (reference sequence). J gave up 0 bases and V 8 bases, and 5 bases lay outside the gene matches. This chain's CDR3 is CASSSGDSSYEQYF. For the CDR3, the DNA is TGTGCCAGCTCTAGCGGGGATAGCTCCTACGAGCAGTACTTC.

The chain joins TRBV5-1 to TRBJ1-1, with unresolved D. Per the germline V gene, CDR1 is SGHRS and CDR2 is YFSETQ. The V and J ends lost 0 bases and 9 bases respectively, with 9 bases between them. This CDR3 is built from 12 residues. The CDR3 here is CASSLEGPKAFF. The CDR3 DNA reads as TGCGCCAGCAGCTTGGAAGGGCCCAAAGCTTTCTTT.

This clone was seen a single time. Here the CDR3 reads CASSAGQVESQPQHF. The CDR3 DNA follows: TGTGCCAGCAGCGCTGGACAGGTAGAGAGTCAGCCCCAGCATTTT. The chain uses TRBV9 and TRBJ1-5; TRBD1 aligns across 7 bases. V was pared by 3 bases and J by 6 bases, with 9 bases of the junction left unmatched. CDR1 is SGDLS, CDR2 YYNGEE, per germline. This CDR3 has 15 amino acids.

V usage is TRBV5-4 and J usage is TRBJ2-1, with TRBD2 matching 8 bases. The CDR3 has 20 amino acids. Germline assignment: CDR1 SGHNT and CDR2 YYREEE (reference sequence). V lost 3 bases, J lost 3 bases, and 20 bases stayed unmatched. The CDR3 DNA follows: TGTGCCAGCAGCTCGAGGGCGGCTAAGCGGGAGACTAAGAGCTACAATGAGCAGTTCTTC. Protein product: CASSSRAAKRETKSYNEQFF.

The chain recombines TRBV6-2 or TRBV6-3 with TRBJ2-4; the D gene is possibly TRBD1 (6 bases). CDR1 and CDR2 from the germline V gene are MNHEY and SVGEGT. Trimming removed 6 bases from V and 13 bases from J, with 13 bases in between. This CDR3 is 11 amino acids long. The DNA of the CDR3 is TGTGCCAGCAGCCTAACAGGGCCCCAGTACTTC. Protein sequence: CASSLTGPQYF.

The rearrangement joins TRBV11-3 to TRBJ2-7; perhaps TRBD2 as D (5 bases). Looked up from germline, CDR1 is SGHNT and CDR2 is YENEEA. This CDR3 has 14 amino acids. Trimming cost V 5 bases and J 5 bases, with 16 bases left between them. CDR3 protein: CASSNGPRGDEQYF. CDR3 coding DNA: TGTGCCAGCAGCAACGGACCCCGGGGAGACGAGCAGTACTTC.

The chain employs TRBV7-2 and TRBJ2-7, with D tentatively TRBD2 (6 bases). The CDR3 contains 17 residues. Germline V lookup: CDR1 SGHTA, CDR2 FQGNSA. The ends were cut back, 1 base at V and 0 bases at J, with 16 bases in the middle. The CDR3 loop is CASSLEGNERASYEQYF. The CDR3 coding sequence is TGTGCCAGCAGCTTAGAGGGTAATGAGCGGGCCTCCTACGAGCAGTACTTC. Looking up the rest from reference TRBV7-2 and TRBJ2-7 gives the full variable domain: GAGVSQSPSNKVTEKGKDVELRCDPISGHTALYWYRQSLGQGLEFLIYFQGNSAPDKSGLPSDRFSAERTGGSVSTLTIQRTQQEDSAVYLCASSLEGNERASYEQYFGPGTRLTVT.

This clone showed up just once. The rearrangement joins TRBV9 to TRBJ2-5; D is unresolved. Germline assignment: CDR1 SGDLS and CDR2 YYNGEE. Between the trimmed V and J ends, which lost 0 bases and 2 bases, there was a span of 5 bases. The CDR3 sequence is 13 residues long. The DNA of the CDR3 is TGTGCCAGCAGCGTAGGTCAGCAAGAGACCCAGTACTTC. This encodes CASSVGQQETQYF.

The CDR3 DNA follows: TGTGCCAGCAGTTCATTCACAGGGGCCCTAGCCAAAAACATTCAGTACTTC. Translated: CASSSFTGALAKNIQYF. The chain employs TRBV27 and TRBJ2-4, with 7 nucleotides matching TRBD1. Germline CDR1 is MNHEY and CDR2 is SMNVEV (reference sequence). The ends lost 4 bases at V and 0 bases at J; junction bases unmatched: 9. The CDR3 loop spans 17 amino acids.

Here the CDR3 reads CASSEYETGELFF. As DNA, the CDR3 is TGTGCCAGCAGTGAATATGAAACCGGGGAGCTGTTTTTT. The chain employs TRBV2 and TRBJ2-2; D ambiguous. Germline loops: CDR1 SNHLY, CDR2 FYNNEI. The CDR3 contains 13 residues. Trimming removed 2 bases from V and 5 bases from J, with 6 bases in between.

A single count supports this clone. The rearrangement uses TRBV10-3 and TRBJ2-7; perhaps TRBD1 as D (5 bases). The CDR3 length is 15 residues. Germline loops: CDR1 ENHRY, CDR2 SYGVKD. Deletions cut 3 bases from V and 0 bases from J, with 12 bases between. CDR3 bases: TGTGCCATCAGTGAACGGCAGGGTACCTCCTACGAGCAGTACTTC. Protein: CAISERQGTSYEQYF.

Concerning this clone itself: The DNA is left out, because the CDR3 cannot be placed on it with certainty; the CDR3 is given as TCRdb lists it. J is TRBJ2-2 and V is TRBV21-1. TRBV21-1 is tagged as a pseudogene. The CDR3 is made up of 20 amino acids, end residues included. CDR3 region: CASSKVVWNSGPALTGELFF.